Only one count was recorded for the clone carrying this TCR beta chain. No antigen is known for it. Donors had no recently reported acute infections or vaccinations and were HIV-negative. Sequencing was performed with immunoSEQ multiplex PCR; in TCRdb, only in-frame clones are kept and a portion is missing. The sample lists about a million clones; approximately 80% were seen once. Trimming removed 3 bases at V and 4 bases at J, with 4 bases between. The CDR3 loop spans 11 amino acids. CDR1 SNHLY and CDR2 FYNNEI come from the germline V gene. These data belong to a study of shared clonotypes between healthy human individuals. Study background: Used for every donor were three CD4 naive, three CD4 memory, two CD8 naive and one CD8 memory plate.

Overall study findings and caveats: Clonotype sharing among donors, it was expected, would be affected by sequencing depth. In general, naive subsets displayed greater estimated richness than memory subsets did.

This clonotype was obtained from a man aged 18 to 29 in good health. Some clones in this sample may be carry-over from other donors' samples. Sequenced: memory CD4+ T cells from PBMCs. Subset defined: CD45RA-negative fraction. The gene calls are TRBV2 and TRBJ2-7; unclear D gene. CDR3 in DNA: TGTGCCAGCAGTGACAAGTACGAGCAGTACTTC. Its translation: CASSDKYEQYF.